One sample yielded the 5 T cell receptor beta chains listed below, sequenced in a study of blood T cell repertoires in COVID-19. Generated by immunoSEQ multiplex PCR, the TCRdb table keeps only in-frame clones and is missing some. The table includes some 140,000 clones, roughly 89% detected once. Sequenced material: peripheral blood. Receptors were obtained from a man aged 50-59 years with acute or convalescent COVID-19.

In DNA, the CDR3 is TGTGCCAGCAAAAAGGGGTATAATCAGCCCCAGCATTTT. Protein: CASKKGYNQPQHF. The chain couples TRBV12-3 or TRBV12-4 to TRBJ1-5; D is possibly TRBD1 (5 bases). CDR3 size: 13 residues. V shed 7 bases and J shed 4 bases, with 11 bases lying between them.

This chain links TRBV7-9 with TRBJ2-2; TRBD2 matches at 9 bases. The CDR3 is 17 residues long. Germline assignment: CDR1 SEHNR and CDR2 FQNEAQ (reference sequence). Trimming took 0 bases from V and 5 from J; bases not matched to a gene: 7. The CDR3 nucleotides read TGTGCCAGCAGCTTAGCTGGGAGCGGGAGGCGGACCGGGGAGCTGTTTTTT. This encodes CASSLAGSGRRTGELFF.

The CDR3 loop reads CSADRGYGYTF. In DNA form, the CDR3 reads TGCAGCGCTGACAGGGGCTATGGCTACACCTTC. This rearrangement joins TRBV29-1 to TRBJ1-2, with TRBD1 matching over 8 bases. There are 11 residues in the CDR3. Germline CDR1 reads SQVTM; CDR2 reads ANQGSEA. The trim removed 7 bases at V and 4 bases at J, leaving 2 bases unmatched.

This clone was picked up one time. The rearrangement uses TRBV14 and TRBJ1-1; 9 bases align to TRBD1. Germline loops: CDR1 SGHDN, CDR2 FVKESK. The CDR3 contains 13 residues. V shed 3 bases, J shed 10 bases, and the junction held 6 bases outside the gene matches. The CDR3, as DNA: TGTGCCAGCAGCCAGACCGACAGGGGGGGAGCTTTCTTT. Encoded protein: CASSQTDRGGAFF.

V gene TRBV27 combines with J gene TRBJ1-4; a weak D match, TRBD1 (6 bases). CDR1 MNHEY and CDR2 SMNVEV come from the germline V gene (reference sequence). The CDR3 loop spans 15 amino acids. Trimming stripped 5 bases from V and 6 bases from J, with 16 bases between. The DNA for the CDR3 is TGTGCCAGCAGTCCTTCAGACAGGATGGATGAAAAACTGTTTTTT. Protein sequence: CASSPSDRMDEKLFF.